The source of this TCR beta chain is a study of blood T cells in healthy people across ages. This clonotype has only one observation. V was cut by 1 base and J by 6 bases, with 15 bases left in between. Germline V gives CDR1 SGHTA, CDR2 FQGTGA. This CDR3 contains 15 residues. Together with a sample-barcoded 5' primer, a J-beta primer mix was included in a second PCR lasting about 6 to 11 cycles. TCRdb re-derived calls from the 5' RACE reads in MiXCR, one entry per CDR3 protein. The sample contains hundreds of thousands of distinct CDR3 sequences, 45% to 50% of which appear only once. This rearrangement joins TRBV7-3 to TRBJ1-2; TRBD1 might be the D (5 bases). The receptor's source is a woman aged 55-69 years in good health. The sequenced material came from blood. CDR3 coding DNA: TGTGCCAGCAGCTTAATTCCAGCCACCAGGGATGGCTACACCTTC. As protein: CASSLIPATRDGYTF.